Described below is a single T cell receptor (beta chain) sequence and its context. This sample was taken from a study of OX40 agonist ivuxolimab in advanced cancers. The table came from immunoSEQ multiplex PCR; TCRdb's copy has only in-frame clones and leaves some out. The sample yields tens of thousands of clones, about nine tenths seen once. After removal of 5 bases from V and 5 bases from J, the junction contained 9 bases not matched to a gene. Germline lookup yields CDR1 SGHAT and CDR2 FQNNGV. CDR3 length: 16 residues. The receptor's source is an adult with an advanced solid tumor such as melanoma, head and neck, liver or kidney cancer. This material consisted of CD4+ or CD8+ T cells sorted from blood, taken in a trial of the OX40 agonist ivuxolimab. The rearrangement joins TRBV11-2 to TRBJ2-5, with TRBD2 matching 12 bases. CDR3 protein: CASSRNLLAGGETQYF. DNA for the CDR3: TGTGCCAGCAGCAGAAACCTACTAGCGGGAGGTGAGACCCAGTACTTC.